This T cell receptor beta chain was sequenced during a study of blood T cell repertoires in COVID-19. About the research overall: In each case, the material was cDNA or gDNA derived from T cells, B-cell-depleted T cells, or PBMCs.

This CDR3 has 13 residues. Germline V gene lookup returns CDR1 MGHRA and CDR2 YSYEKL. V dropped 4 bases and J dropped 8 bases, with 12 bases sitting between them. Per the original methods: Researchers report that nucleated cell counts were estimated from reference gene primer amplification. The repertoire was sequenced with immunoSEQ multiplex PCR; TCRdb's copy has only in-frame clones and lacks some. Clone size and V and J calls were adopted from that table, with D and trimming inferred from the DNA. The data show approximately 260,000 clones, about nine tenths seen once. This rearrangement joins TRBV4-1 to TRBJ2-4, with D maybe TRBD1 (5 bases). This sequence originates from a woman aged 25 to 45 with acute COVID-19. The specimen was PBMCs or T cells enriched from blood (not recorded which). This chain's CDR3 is CASSRQQGDIQYF. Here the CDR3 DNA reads TGCGCCAGCAGCCGCCAACAAGGGGACATTCAGTACTTC.